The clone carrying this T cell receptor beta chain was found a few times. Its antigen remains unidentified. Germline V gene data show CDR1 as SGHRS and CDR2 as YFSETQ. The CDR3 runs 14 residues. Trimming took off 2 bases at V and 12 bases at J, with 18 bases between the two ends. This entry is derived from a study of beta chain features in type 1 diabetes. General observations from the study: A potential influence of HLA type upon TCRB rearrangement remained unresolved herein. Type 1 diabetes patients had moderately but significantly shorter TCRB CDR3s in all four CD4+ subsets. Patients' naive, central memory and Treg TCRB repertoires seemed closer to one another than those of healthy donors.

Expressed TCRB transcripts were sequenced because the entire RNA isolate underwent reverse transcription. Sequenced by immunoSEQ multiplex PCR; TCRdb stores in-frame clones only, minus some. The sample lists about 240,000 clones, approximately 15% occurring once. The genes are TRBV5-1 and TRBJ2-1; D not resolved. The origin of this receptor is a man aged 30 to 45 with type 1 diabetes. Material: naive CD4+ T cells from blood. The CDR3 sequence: CASSFWAGPLSQFF. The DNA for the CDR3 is TGCGCCAGCAGCTTTTGGGCTGGTCCCCTCTCGCAGTTCTTC.